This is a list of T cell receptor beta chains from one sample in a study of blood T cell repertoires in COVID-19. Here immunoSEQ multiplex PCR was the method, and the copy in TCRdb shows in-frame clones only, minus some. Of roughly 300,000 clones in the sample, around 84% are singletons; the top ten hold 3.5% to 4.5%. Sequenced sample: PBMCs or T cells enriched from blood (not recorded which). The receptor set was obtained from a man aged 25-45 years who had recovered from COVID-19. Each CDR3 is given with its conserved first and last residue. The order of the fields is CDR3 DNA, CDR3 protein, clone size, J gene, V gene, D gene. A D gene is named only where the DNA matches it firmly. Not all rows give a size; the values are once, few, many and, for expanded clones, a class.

cdr3_nt: TGTGCCAGCAGTTTGGGAGGGGGGGCCGAGCAGTTCTTC; cdr3_aa: CASSLGGGAEQFF; clone_size: .; j_call: TRBJ2-1; v_call: TRBV27; d_call: .
cdr3_nt: TGTGCCCGGAGGTGGCTAGCCGGTGAGCAGTTCTTC; cdr3_aa: CARRWLAGEQFF; clone_size: .; j_call: TRBJ2-1; v_call: TRBV30; d_call: .
cdr3_nt: TGTGCCAGCAGCTCACAGGGGCCCGCGGGAAGAAACTATGGCTACACCTTC; cdr3_aa: CASSSQGPAGRNYGYTF; clone_size: .; j_call: TRBJ1-2; v_call: TRBV7-2; d_call: TRBD1
cdr3_nt: TGTGCCAGCTCACTACAGGGGGCCGGAAACACCATATATTTT; cdr3_aa: CASSLQGAGNTIYF; clone_size: .; j_call: TRBJ1-3; v_call: TRBV18; d_call: TRBD1
cdr3_nt: TGTGCCAGCAGCCCCCCTTTTAGCCAAGAGACCCAGTACTTC; cdr3_aa: CASSPPFSQETQYF; clone_size: .; j_call: TRBJ2-5; v_call: TRBV11-3; d_call: .
cdr3_nt: TGTGCCAGCAGCGCTCGGACAGGCGGGAATTCACCCCTCCACTTT; cdr3_aa: CASSARTGGNSPLHF; clone_size: .; j_call: TRBJ1-6; v_call: TRBV9; d_call: TRBD1
cdr3_nt: TGCAGCGTTGTGGACGCGGACAGGGCGGACACCGGGGAGCTGTTTTTT; cdr3_aa: CSVVDADRADTGELFF; clone_size: .; j_call: TRBJ2-2; v_call: TRBV29-1; d_call: TRBD1
cdr3_nt: TGTGCCAGCAGACCGGGACTAGCGGGAGGCTTCTCCTACAATGAGCAGTTCTTC; cdr3_aa: CASRPGLAGGFSYNEQFF; clone_size: .; j_call: TRBJ2-1; v_call: TRBV3-1/TRBV3-2; d_call: TRBD2
cdr3_nt: TGTGCCAGCAGTTTAGGGCTAGCGGGGGGAGGTGAGACCCAGTACTTC; cdr3_aa: CASSLGLAGGGETQYF; clone_size: once; j_call: TRBJ2-5; v_call: TRBV27; d_call: TRBD2
cdr3_nt: TGTGCCAGCAGCCCAGGGTCGACTAGCGGGAGCCATTACGAGCAGTACTTC; cdr3_aa: CASSPGSTSGSHYEQYF; clone_size: .; j_call: TRBJ2-7; v_call: TRBV7-9; d_call: TRBD2
cdr3_nt: TGTGCCAGCAGGAGACAGGGTACCGGGGAGCTGTTTTTT; cdr3_aa: CASRRQGTGELFF; clone_size: .; j_call: TRBJ2-2; v_call: TRBV12-3/TRBV12-4; d_call: TRBD1
cdr3_nt: TGTGCCAGCAGCTTTATAGGTAGGAAGGAGCAGCCCCAGCATTTT; cdr3_aa: CASSFIGRKEQPQHF; clone_size: .; j_call: TRBJ1-5; v_call: TRBV7-2; d_call: .
cdr3_nt: TGTGCCAGCAGGGGGGACAGAAACGGGGAGACCCAGTACTTC; cdr3_aa: CASRGDRNGETQYF; clone_size: .; j_call: TRBJ2-5; v_call: TRBV28; d_call: TRBD1
cdr3_nt: TGTGCCAGCAGCGTAGCGGCAGGGCATCAGCCCCAGCATTTT; cdr3_aa: CASSVAAGHQPQHF; clone_size: .; j_call: TRBJ1-5; v_call: TRBV9; d_call: .
cdr3_nt: TGCAGTGCTAGTGCGCTAGCGGGGGGGGGAGATACGCAGTATTTT; cdr3_aa: CSASALAGGGDTQYF; clone_size: .; j_call: TRBJ2-3; v_call: TRBV20-1; d_call: TRBD2
cdr3_nt: TGTGCCAGCAGTTGGGGGACAGGGCGGAATCAGCCCCAGCATTTT; cdr3_aa: CASSWGTGRNQPQHF; clone_size: .; j_call: TRBJ1-5; v_call: TRBV6-6; d_call: TRBD1
cdr3_nt: TGTGCCAGCAGCTTCCCAACTAGCGGGAGGAAGTCGCAGTACTTC; cdr3_aa: CASSFPTSGRKSQYF; clone_size: .; j_call: TRBJ2-7; v_call: TRBV21-1; d_call: .
cdr3_nt: TGTGCCAGCAGTTACTCCGGGATGGGAGGCTACACCTTC; cdr3_aa: CASSYSGMGGYTF; clone_size: .; j_call: TRBJ1-2; v_call: TRBV6-5; d_call: .
cdr3_nt: TGTGCCAGCTGGGGGGGCCTGGTCGACGAGCAGTACTTC; cdr3_aa: CASWGGLVDEQYF; clone_size: once; j_call: TRBJ2-7; v_call: TRBV7-9; d_call: .
cdr3_nt: TGTGCCAGCAGCCAAGCAGGGACAATACATTTT; cdr3_aa: CASSQAGTIHF; clone_size: .; j_call: TRBJ1-5; v_call: TRBV3-1/TRBV3-2; d_call: .
cdr3_nt: TGTGCCAGCAGCGAAGGGGTCCTTAACTACGAGCAGTACTTC; cdr3_aa: CASSEGVLNYEQYF; clone_size: .; j_call: TRBJ2-7; v_call: TRBV9; d_call: .
cdr3_nt: TGTGCCACCAGCAACCTACAGGGGGCCGGGGCCAACGTCCTGACTTTC; cdr3_aa: CATSNLQGAGANVLTF; clone_size: .; j_call: TRBJ2-6; v_call: TRBV15; d_call: TRBD1
cdr3_nt: TGTGCCAGCAGTCCACAGGGGGAGGGTGGCTACACCTTC; cdr3_aa: CASSPQGEGGYTF; clone_size: .; j_call: TRBJ1-2; v_call: TRBV28; d_call: TRBD1
cdr3_nt: TGTGCCACCAGTGATTTGGGCAGGAACGGCAATCAGCCCCAGCATTTT; cdr3_aa: CATSDLGRNGNQPQHF; clone_size: .; j_call: TRBJ1-5; v_call: TRBV24-1; d_call: .
cdr3_nt: TGTGCCAGCGCGTGGGGGGACACCGGGGAGCTGTTTTTT; cdr3_aa: CASAWGDTGELFF; clone_size: .; j_call: TRBJ2-2; v_call: TRBV7-9; d_call: .
cdr3_nt: TGTGCCAGCAGCTACCGGGGACTAGCGGGAAACCAAGAGACCCAGTACTTC; cdr3_aa: CASSYRGLAGNQETQYF; clone_size: few; j_call: TRBJ2-5; v_call: TRBV13; d_call: TRBD2
cdr3_nt: TGTGCCAGCAGCCCGCGGGGTAAAAGGGGAACCTACGAGCAGTACTTC; cdr3_aa: CASSPRGKRGTYEQYF; clone_size: .; j_call: TRBJ2-7; v_call: TRBV3-1/TRBV3-2; d_call: .
cdr3_nt: TGTGCCAGTACTATCCCGAGGGCCTCTGGAAACACCATATATTTT; cdr3_aa: CASTIPRASGNTIYF; clone_size: .; j_call: TRBJ1-3; v_call: TRBV19; d_call: .
cdr3_nt: TGTGCCAGCAGTGTAGGAGGACAGGCGTATGGCTACACCTTC; cdr3_aa: CASSVGGQAYGYTF; clone_size: once; j_call: TRBJ1-2; v_call: TRBV2; d_call: TRBD1
cdr3_nt: TGTGCCACCAACGCGGGGCAGGCAGATACGCAGTATTTT; cdr3_aa: CATNAGQADTQYF; clone_size: once; j_call: TRBJ2-3; v_call: TRBV12-3/TRBV12-4; d_call: .
cdr3_nt: TGTGCCAGCAGCATTTTTTGTCAGGAAAATAGCAATCAGCCCCAGCATTTT; cdr3_aa: CASSIFCQENSNQPQHF; clone_size: .; j_call: TRBJ1-5; v_call: TRBV21-1; d_call: .
cdr3_nt: TGTGCCAGCAAGGTTGGACAGGGGGCGGGTGAAAAACTGTTTTTT; cdr3_aa: CASKVGQGAGEKLFF; clone_size: .; j_call: TRBJ1-4; v_call: TRBV6-5; d_call: TRBD1
cdr3_nt: TGTGCCAGCAGCGTAGAGACAGGGGGAATCTATGGCTACACCTTC; cdr3_aa: CASSVETGGIYGYTF; clone_size: .; j_call: TRBJ1-2; v_call: TRBV9; d_call: TRBD1
cdr3_nt: TGTGCCAGCAGCCAAGAAGTCAGAGCAGGGGCGGGTTCACCCCTCCACTTT; cdr3_aa: CASSQEVRAGAGSPLHF; clone_size: .; j_call: TRBJ1-6; v_call: TRBV4-2; d_call: .
cdr3_nt: TGTGCCACCCAAGACAGGCCCAATTCACCCCTCCACTTT; cdr3_aa: CATQDRPNSPLHF; clone_size: .; j_call: TRBJ1-6; v_call: TRBV10-3; d_call: .
cdr3_nt: TGTGCCAGCAGCCTCGACACAGGGAGTCGAGAGACCCAGTACTTC; cdr3_aa: CASSLDTGSRETQYF; clone_size: .; j_call: TRBJ2-5; v_call: TRBV3-1/TRBV3-2; d_call: .
cdr3_nt: TGTGCCAGCAGCCAGGGACTCGGACTAGCGGGAGGGTGGGATACGCAGTATTTT; cdr3_aa: CASSQGLGLAGGWDTQYF; clone_size: .; j_call: TRBJ2-3; v_call: TRBV11-3; d_call: TRBD2
cdr3_nt: TGTGCCAGCAGCTTAGGACTAGCGGGAACGGGAGAGCAGTACTTC; cdr3_aa: CASSLGLAGTGEQYF; clone_size: once; j_call: TRBJ2-7; v_call: TRBV7-2; d_call: TRBD2
cdr3_nt: TGTGCCAGCAGCAGGGGGCAGATTCAGCCCCAGCATTTT; cdr3_aa: CASSRGQIQPQHF; clone_size: .; j_call: TRBJ1-5; v_call: TRBV3-1/TRBV3-2; d_call: TRBD1
cdr3_nt: TGTGCCAGCAGCCAACTAGCGGGGGCTGTAGAGACCCAGTACTTC; cdr3_aa: CASSQLAGAVETQYF; clone_size: .; j_call: TRBJ2-5; v_call: TRBV14; d_call: TRBD2
cdr3_nt: TGTGCCAGTAGTCGGGGGGGGGCAGTTGGTTCACCCCTCCACTTT; cdr3_aa: CASSRGGAVGSPLHF; clone_size: .; j_call: TRBJ1-6; v_call: TRBV19; d_call: .
cdr3_nt: TGTGCCAGCAGCCAACAAACAGATACGCAGTATTTT; cdr3_aa: CASSQQTDTQYF; clone_size: .; j_call: TRBJ2-3; v_call: TRBV3-1/TRBV3-2; d_call: .
cdr3_nt: TGTGCCAGCAGCGAAGGGTGGCCTTTCTTT; cdr3_aa: CASSEGWPFF; clone_size: once; j_call: TRBJ1-1; v_call: TRBV6-1; d_call: .
cdr3_nt: TGTGCCAGTAGTATAGTCCAGGATTATGGCTACACCTTC; cdr3_aa: CASSIVQDYGYTF; clone_size: once; j_call: TRBJ1-2; v_call: TRBV19; d_call: .
cdr3_nt: TGTGCCAGTAGTATTCGGTGGAACACTGAAGCTTTCTTT; cdr3_aa: CASSIRWNTEAFF; clone_size: .; j_call: TRBJ1-1; v_call: TRBV19; d_call: .
cdr3_nt: TGTGCCAGCAGTGAAGTGGGGCTACTCCCAACCTACAATGAGCAGTTCTTC; cdr3_aa: CASSEVGLLPTYNEQFF; clone_size: .; j_call: TRBJ2-1; v_call: TRBV6-1; d_call: .
cdr3_nt: TGCGCCAGCAGCTTGCATTTCAACACCGGGGAGCTGTTTTTT; cdr3_aa: CASSLHFNTGELFF; clone_size: .; j_call: TRBJ2-2; v_call: TRBV5-1; d_call: .
cdr3_nt: TGTGCCAGCAGCTTCACAACAGGGTGGGATCAGCCCCAGCATTTT; cdr3_aa: CASSFTTGWDQPQHF; clone_size: .; j_call: TRBJ1-5; v_call: TRBV11-2; d_call: .
cdr3_nt: TGTGCCAGCAGTTTCGTGCGGGGGCTGAACACCGGGGAGCTGTTTTTT; cdr3_aa: CASSFVRGLNTGELFF; clone_size: .; j_call: TRBJ2-2; v_call: TRBV28; d_call: .
cdr3_nt: TGTGCCAGCAGTGAGGAAGGGGGCGGCACAGATACGCAGTATTTT; cdr3_aa: CASSEEGGGTDTQYF; clone_size: .; j_call: TRBJ2-3; v_call: TRBV2; d_call: TRBD1
cdr3_nt: TGCGCCAGGGGACTGGGACAGGCTCGTTATGGCTACACCTTC; cdr3_aa: CARGLGQARYGYTF; clone_size: once; j_call: TRBJ1-2; v_call: TRBV5-1; d_call: TRBD1
cdr3_nt: TGTGCCCACCGGACTAGCGGCTACAATGAGCAGTTCTTC; cdr3_aa: CAHRTSGYNEQFF; clone_size: .; j_call: TRBJ2-1; v_call: TRBV10-3; d_call: TRBD2
cdr3_nt: TGCAGTGCTAGTAGTCAGGCCTATGGCTACACCTTC; cdr3_aa: CSASSQAYGYTF; clone_size: .; j_call: TRBJ1-2; v_call: TRBV20-1; d_call: .
cdr3_nt: TGTGCCTGGAAGGGGTTGCTGCCCACAGATACGCAGTATTTT; cdr3_aa: CAWKGLLPTDTQYF; clone_size: .; j_call: TRBJ2-3; v_call: TRBV30; d_call: .